Below, 17 T cell receptor beta chains from the same sample are listed, as sequenced in a study of Tregs in tolerant kidney transplant recipients. Recipients received nonmyeloablative bone marrow transplants from related graft donors, with transient mixed chimerism. Sequencing was performed with immunoSEQ multiplex PCR; in TCRdb, only in-frame clones are kept and a portion is missing. Here the sample spans about 81,000 clones, around nine tenths being singletons. Material: CD4+ T cells from blood (PBMCs), obtained 24 months after the transplant. These receptors all come from a human patient who received a combined kidney and bone marrow transplant. The T cells may come from the graft donor.

This clone was observed once. The chain uses TRBV7-2 and TRBJ2-5, with 7 bases aligning to TRBD2. After removal of 5 bases from V and 2 bases from J, the junction contained 5 bases not matched to a gene. The germline CDR1 and CDR2 sequences are SGHTA and FQGNSA. The CDR3 runs 14 residues. The CDR3: CASSPGLVQETQYF. In nucleotides, the CDR3 is TGTGCCAGCAGCCCCGGACTAGTTCAAGAGACCCAGTACTTC. Full variable domain (remainder filled in from reference TRBV7-2 and TRBJ2-5): GAGVSQSPSNKVTEKGKDVELRCDPISGHTALYWYRQSLGQGLEFLIYFQGNSAPDKSGLPSDRFSAERTGGSVSTLTIQRTQQEDSAVYLCASSPGLVQETQYFGPGTRLLVL.

The chain links TRBV5-4 to TRBJ2-7; tentative D call: TRBD2 (6 bases). The CDR3 loop spans 16 amino acids. CDR1 and CDR2 from the germline V gene are SGHNT and YYREEE (reference sequence). V was shortened by 0 bases and J by 0 bases, with 13 bases between the two germline ends. The CDR3 DNA reads as TGTGCCAGCAGCTTGGCCGGGAGACAGTTCTCCTACGAGCAGTACTTC. Encoded protein: CASSLAGRQFSYEQYF.

The chain recombines TRBV27 with TRBJ2-5; a weak D match, TRBD2 (6 bases). From germline, CDR1 is MNHEY and CDR2 SMNVEV (reference sequence). Trimming stripped 2 bases from V and 2 bases from J, with 9 bases between. The CDR3 extends over 14 amino acids. The CDR3 DNA sequence: TGTGCCAGCAGTTTAGGGGGGTGGCAAGAGACCCAGTACTTC. Translated: CASSLGGWQETQYF.

The chain combines TRBV19 with TRBJ2-1; 8 bases are a match to TRBD2. The V gene's germline CDR1 is LNHDA and CDR2 SQIVND (reference sequence). This CDR3 has 16 amino acids. V shed 3 bases, J shed 3 bases, and the junction held 7 bases outside the gene matches. Written as DNA, the CDR3 is TGTGCCAGTAGTATCCAAGCGGGAGACCTCTACAATGAGCAGTTCTTC. Its translation is CASSIQAGDLYNEQFF.

The V call is TRBV4-3, the J call TRBJ2-3; 15 bases are shared with TRBD2. J was trimmed by 5 bases and V by 4 bases; bases with no gene match: 4. The CDR3 is 16 residues long. Germline V gene data show CDR1 as LGHNA and CDR2 as YSLEER. CDR3 bases: TGCGCCAGCAGCCGGGGACTAGCGGGGGGTCAAGATACGCAGTATTTT. Translating it yields CASSRGLAGGQDTQYF.

In this sample, this clone turned up a few times. The gene calls are TRBV29-1 and TRBJ1-2; 11 bases align to TRBD1. Germline lookup yields CDR1 SQVTM and CDR2 ANQGSEA. V was pared by 7 bases and J by 4 bases, with 20 bases of the junction left unmatched. The CDR3 is made up of 18 amino acids. This chain's CDR3 is CSDSRILDRGRLGYGYTF. The CDR3 bases are TGCAGCGACTCCCGAATCCTGGACAGGGGGCGCCTAGGCTATGGCTACACCTTC.

V and J are TRBV7-9 and TRBJ2-1, with 12 nucleotides matching TRBD2. Germline V gene data show CDR1 as SEHNR and CDR2 as FQNEAQ (reference sequence). Trimming removed 5 bases from V and 14 bases from J; junction bases left unmatched: 16. The CDR3 has 16 residues. The CDR3 loop is CASSTTSGSPLDTEFF. CDR3 in DNA: TGTGCCAGCAGCACGACTAGCGGGAGCCCTTTGGACACGGAGTTCTTC.

The V gene is TRBV27, the J gene TRBJ2-7; a possible D gene is TRBD1 (6 bases). From germline, CDR1 is MNHEY and CDR2 SMNVEV (reference sequence). Trimming left V 4 bases short and J 8 bases short, with 21 bases between. The length of the CDR3 is 15 residues. The CDR3 nucleotides are TGTGCCAGCAGTTCTTCAGGGGAGATGGGATGGAAGCAGTACTTC. It codes for CASSSSGEMGWKQYF.

The table lists this clone with a few counts. V usage is TRBV27 and J usage is TRBJ2-7; 9 nucleotides align to TRBD1. The junction had 10 bases not matched to a gene; V was cut back by 6 bases and J by 4 bases. Germline CDR1 and CDR2: MNHEY and SMNVEV (reference sequence). The CDR3 covers 15 residues. The CDR3 DNA reads as TGTGCCAGCAGCCCAGCCGGGACAGGGTCGTACGAGCAGTACTTC. Amino acid sequence: CASSPAGTGSYEQYF.

This chain links TRBV19 with TRBJ2-4, with D maybe TRBD2 (5 bases). The CDR3 extends over 16 amino acids. Germline-derived CDR1 and CDR2 are LNHDA and SQIVND (reference sequence). V was shortened by 3 bases and J by 2 bases, with 14 bases between the two germline ends. CDR3 region: CASSISLTGSKNIQYF. The CDR3 DNA sequence: TGTGCCAGTAGTATCTCCCTGACGGGGTCCAAAAACATTCAGTACTTC.

The J gene is TRBJ2-3, the V gene TRBV5-1; 9 nucleotides match TRBD1. With V trimmed by 1 base and J by 4 bases, 4 bases remained unmatched. This CDR3 spans 15 amino acids. Germline V gene lookup returns CDR1 SGHRS and CDR2 YFSETQ. As DNA, the CDR3 is TGCGCCAGCAGCTTGAGGACAGGGGACCCAGATACGCAGTATTTT. Protein sequence: CASSLRTGDPDTQYF. The full variable domain, with the rest looked up from reference TRBV5-1 and TRBJ2-3, is KAGVTQTPRYLIKTRGQQVTLSCSPISGHRSVSWYQQTPGQGLQFLFEYFSETQRNKGNFPGRFSGRQFSNSRSEMNVSTLELGDSALYLCASSLRTGDPDTQYFGPGTRLTVL.

The CDR3 sequence: CASSTPGDTAKNIQYF. CDR3 DNA: TGTGCCAGTAGTACCCCCGGGGATACAGCCAAAAACATTCAGTACTTC. The V call is TRBV19, the J call TRBJ2-4; possible D gene TRBD2, 5 bases. The V end lost 4 bases, the J end lost 0 bases, and 13 bases lay between the germline ends. In germline, CDR1 is LNHDA, CDR2 SQIVND (reference sequence). The length of the CDR3 is 16 residues.

The gene calls are TRBV5-1 and TRBJ2-7; 11 nucleotides align to TRBD2. Germline CDR1 is SGHRS and CDR2 is YFSETQ. The CDR3 extends over 14 amino acids. Trimming at V came to 1 base and at J to 7 bases, leaving 4 bases not matched to a gene. The CDR3 sequence: CASSLTSGSSEQYF. CDR3 in DNA: TGCGCCAGCAGCTTGACTAGCGGGAGTAGTGAGCAGTACTTC.

V and J are TRBV11-3 and TRBJ2-1; D is perhaps TRBD1 (7 bases). The CDR3 contains 17 residues. Trimming pared 1 base from V and 5 bases from J, leaving 18 bases between. Per the germline V gene, CDR1 is SGHNT and CDR2 is YENEEA. In nucleotides, the CDR3 is TGTGCCAGCAGCTTAGGCCCCGCGGGACAGAGACACAATGAGCAGTTCTTC. This codes for CASSLGPAGQRHNEQFF.

Turning to this clone: A read error may account for a junction end that differs from germline. The J gene is TRBJ1-1, the V gene TRBV7-2; a possible D gene is TRBD1 (6 bases). The CDR3 is 15 amino acids. CDR1 is SGHTA and CDR2 is FQGNSA in the germline V gene. CDR3 nucleotides: TGTGCCAGCAGCTTTTCCTTCACAGGGTACACTGGAGCTTTCTTT. The encoded protein is CASSFSFTGYTGAFF.

The chain recombines TRBV9 with TRBJ2-7; 12 nucleotides line up with TRBD2. V trimming: 4 bases; J trimming: 3 bases; junction bases outside the gene matches: 5. Germline CDR1 and CDR2: SGDLS and YYNGEE. This CDR3 is built from 15 residues. CDR3 residues: CASSPRTSGNYEQYF. CDR3 coding DNA: TGTGCCAGCAGCCCACGGACTAGCGGGAACTACGAGCAGTACTTC.

The chain carries TRBV11-2 and TRBJ2-7; 9 bases are shared with TRBD2. After removal of 5 bases from V and 2 bases from J, the junction contained 13 bases not matched to a gene. Germline lookup yields CDR1 SGHAT and CDR2 FQNNGV. The CDR3 is 17 residues long. The CDR3 nucleotides read TGTGCCAGCAGCATACCGACTAGCGGAACCTTGGCCTACGAGCAGTACTTC. This encodes CASSIPTSGTLAYEQYF.